These T cell receptor beta chains were read from a single sample in a study of human T cells and chemical hapten exposure. TCRdb reanalysed the RACE reads using MiXCR and keeps one entry per CDR3 protein. The sample consists of tens of thousands of distinct CDR3 sequences, around 10% of them appearing once. Here the sequenced sample was whole blood, taken in connection with sensitization to the hapten diphenylcyclopropenone (DPC). The receptor set was obtained from a woman aged 35 to 49 with alopecia areata. Some clones in this sample may be carry-over from other donors' samples. CDR3s include the opening cysteine and the closing phenylalanine or tryptophan. The D gene is left open where the match is weak. Size values are once, few and many counts, or a class for expanded clones, and some rows have none.

d_call j_call clone_size v_call cdr3_nt cdr3_aa
TRBD1 TRBJ1-1 many TRBV11-2 TGTGCCAGCAGCTCAGACAGGGTGAACACTGAAGCTTTCTTT CASSSDRVNTEAFF
TRBD1 TRBJ2-2 NA TRBV28 TGTGCCAGCAGACCAGGGGGCGTCGACACCGGGGAGCTGTTTTTT CASRPGGVDTGELFF
NA TRBJ1-5 few TRBV10-3 TGTGCCATCAGTTACAGCAGCAATCAGCCCCAGCATTTT CAISYSSNQPQHF
TRBD2 TRBJ2-3 NA TRBV7-9 TGTGCCAGCAGCTTAGATAGCGGGGGAACGAAAGGAGATACGCAGTATTTT CASSLDSGGTKGDTQYF
TRBD2 TRBJ2-5 NA TRBV29-1 TGCAGCGTTGAGGCGACGGGACTAGCGGGGAACCTACAAGAGACCCAGTACTTC CSVEATGLAGNLQETQYF
NA TRBJ1-4 few TRBV7-2 TGTGCCAGTCGGGGTAGTCTGTCAACTAATGAAAAACTGTTTTTT CASRGSLSTNEKLFF
TRBD2 TRBJ2-3 NA TRBV7-9 TGTGCCAGCAGCTATGGACTAGCGGGGGGCACAGATACGCAGTATTTT CASSYGLAGGTDTQYF
NA TRBJ1-1 many TRBV12-3/TRBV12-4 TGTGCCAGCAGCTTAGAGAGGGGTACTGAAGCTTTCTTT CASSLERGTEAFF
NA TRBJ1-5 few TRBV2 TGTGCCAGCAGGGACAGCTATCAGCCCCAGCATTTT CASRDSYQPQHF
TRBD2 TRBJ2-3 NA TRBV20-1 TGCAGTGCTGGGACGGGTTTTGCGGGAGCAGATACGCAGTATTTT CSAGTGFAGADTQYF
TRBD2 TRBJ2-4 NA TRBV7-9 TGTGCCAGCAGCGGGGGGGTTGACATTCAGTACTTT CASSGGVDIQYF
TRBD1 TRBJ2-5 many TRBV7-8 TGTGCCAGCAGCCCGGGACAGGGAGAGACCCAGTACTTC CASSPGQGETQYF
TRBD1 TRBJ1-1 few TRBV9 TGTGCCAGCAGCGGGGAGGGGGCGCGTCCTGAAGCTTTCTTT CASSGEGARPEAFF
NA TRBJ1-4 many TRBV18 TGTGCCAGCTCACGGGGGGCGGATGAAAAACTGTTTTTT CASSRGADEKLFF
NA TRBJ1-4 many TRBV20-1 TGCAGTGCTAGAGGACACGCAACTAATGAAAAACTGTTTTTT CSARGHATNEKLFF
TRBD1 TRBJ1-1 many TRBV12-3/TRBV12-4 TGTGCCACCGTGCCCCTAGGACAGGGGGCCAAGGAAGCTTTCTTT CATVPLGQGAKEAFF
NA TRBJ1-5 many TRBV9 TGTGCCAGCAGCGTAGGAGATAGCAATCAGCCCCAGCATTTT CASSVGDSNQPQHF
NA TRBJ2-1 NA TRBV29-1 TGCAGCGTTGAAGCGGCGGGGAGCAATGAGCAGTTCTTC CSVEAAGSNEQFF
NA TRBJ2-6 many TRBV9 TGTGCCAGCAGCTCTGAGAGGGAGCCTGGGGCCAACGTCCTGACTTTC CASSSEREPGANVLTF
NA TRBJ1-4 many TRBV7-9 TGTGCCAGCATGGAATCAACTAATGAAAAACTGTTTTTT CASMESTNEKLFF
TRBD2 TRBJ2-3 few TRBV6-2/TRBV6-3 TGTGCCAGCCAACCCCCCGGGGGGGGTAATACGCAGTATTTT CASQPPGGGNTQYF
TRBD1 TRBJ2-1 few TRBV24-1 TGTGCCACCAGTGACCGGGACAGGGATTCCTACAATGAGCAGTTCTTC CATSDRDRDSYNEQFF
NA TRBJ1-5 many TRBV2 TGTGCCAGCAGTGTTCAGGGCGCCGCTCAGCCCCAGCATTTT CASSVQGAAQPQHF
NA TRBJ2-3 many TRBV4-2 TGTGCCAGCAGCCAAGAAATCTCGGATAGCACAGATACGCAGTATTTT CASSQEISDSTDTQYF
TRBD2 TRBJ2-1 NA TRBV30 TGTGCCTGGAGTGTCTCGGGGGGTGAGCAGTTCTTC CAWSVSGGEQFF
NA TRBJ1-2 NA TRBV19 TGTGCCAGTAGCATCGCTCAGGGCTCTGATGGCTACACCTTC CASSIAQGSDGYTF
NA TRBJ1-6 NA TRBV4-3 TGCGCCAGCAGCCAAGACCCAACGCCTATTTCACCCCTCCACTTT CASSQDPTPISPLHF
NA TRBJ1-5 many TRBV6-6 TGTGCCAGCAGCCGCCCTGGAGCCACTTATAGCAATCAGCCCCAGCATTTT CASSRPGATYSNQPQHF
NA TRBJ2-7 NA TRBV28 TGTGCCACCCTGAAGGGGACCTACGAGCAGTACTTC CATLKGTYEQYF
NA TRBJ1-1 few TRBV14 TGTGCCAGCAGCCAAGATGACAGGCTACCCGAAGCTTTCTTT CASSQDDRLPEAFF
NA TRBJ1-5 many TRBV9 TGTGCCAGCAGCGCCTCGCCCGATCAGCCCCAGCATTTT CASSASPDQPQHF
NA TRBJ1-1 many TRBV6-6 TGTGCCAGCAGTCCCCAAGTATACACTGAAGCTTTCTTT CASSPQVYTEAFF
NA TRBJ2-1 NA TRBV4-3 TGCGCCAGCAGCCAACGGCGCGGGCCCCTCGGGGGCAATGAGCAGTTCTTC CASSQRRGPLGGNEQFF
TRBD1 TRBJ1-1 few TRBV6-5 TGTGCCAGCAGTTACAGTATGGGACAGGGGGCGCACACTGAAGCTTTCTTT CASSYSMGQGAHTEAFF
NA TRBJ2-7 many TRBV7-2 TGTGCCAGCAGCCAGCCCTACGAGCAGTACTTC CASSQPYEQYF
NA TRBJ2-3 NA TRBV10-1 TGCGCCAGCAGTGAAGAGTGGAAAAGCGGGCCTCCGGAGGATACGCAGTATTTT CASSEEWKSGPPEDTQYF
NA TRBJ2-3 few TRBV7-2 TGTGCTATCCGAACTAGCCCAGATACGCAGTATTTT CAIRTSPDTQYF
TRBD1 TRBJ1-2 few TRBV7-2 TGTGCCAGCAGCTTGAGGACAGGCCGAGCTAACTATGGCTACACCTTC CASSLRTGRANYGYTF
NA TRBJ1-5 NA TRBV14 TGTGCCAGCGACCCCCGACAGGACGTAATGTGTCAGCCCCAGCATTTT CASDPRQDVMCQPQHF
NA TRBJ2-7 many TRBV25-1 TGTGCCAGCAGGCCAACAGGGCTTAGCTCCTACGAGCAGTACTTC CASRPTGLSSYEQYF
NA TRBJ1-1 few TRBV29-1 TGCAGCGCGTCGTGGACAGCGAACACTGAAGCTTTCTTT CSASWTANTEAFF
NA TRBJ2-1 many TRBV7-6 TGTGCCAGCAGCTTAGCTGAGGCCCCCCGCGCACAAAATGAGCAGTTCTTC CASSLAEAPRAQNEQFF
NA TRBJ1-1 many TRBV18 TGTGCCAGCTCGGAGGGGCGCACTGAAGCTTTCTTT CASSEGRTEAFF
TRBD1 TRBJ1-1 few TRBV7-9 TGTGCCAGCAGCCGCCGGGACAGGGTCCCTACTGAAGCTTTCTTT CASSRRDRVPTEAFF
NA TRBJ2-6 NA TRBV6-5 TGTGCCAGCAGTTACTCCCCTGACATGGCCAACGTCCTGACTTTC CASSYSPDMANVLTF
TRBD2 TRBJ2-5 many TRBV6-6 TGTGCCAGCAGTTACTCGCGGAGCGGGGGGGCTACGGAGACCCAGTACTTC CASSYSRSGGATETQYF
TRBD1 TRBJ1-4 many TRBV9 TGTGCCAGCAGCGCCGGACAGGGTAGAGAAAAACTGTTTTTT CASSAGQGREKLFF
NA TRBJ1-6 few TRBV7-2 TGTGCCAGCAGCTTAGTGGCCACTGATAATTCACCCCTCCACTTT CASSLVATDNSPLHF
TRBD1 TRBJ2-1 NA TRBV7-2 TGTGCCAGCAGCTTCGACAGGGCCAATGAGCAGTTCTTC CASSFDRANEQFF
TRBD2 TRBJ2-5 NA TRBV5-1 TGCGCCAGCAGAGAATGGACTAGCGAGGAGACCCAGTACTTC CASREWTSEETQYF
TRBD2 TRBJ2-3 few TRBV9 TGTGCCAGCAGCGTAGAAAGCGGGGGCAAGACTAGCACAGATACGCAGTATTTT CASSVESGGKTSTDTQYF
TRBD1 TRBJ2-7 many TRBV28 TGTGCCAGCAGAGGGACAGGGGAGCGGTACGAGCAGTACTTC CASRGTGERYEQYF